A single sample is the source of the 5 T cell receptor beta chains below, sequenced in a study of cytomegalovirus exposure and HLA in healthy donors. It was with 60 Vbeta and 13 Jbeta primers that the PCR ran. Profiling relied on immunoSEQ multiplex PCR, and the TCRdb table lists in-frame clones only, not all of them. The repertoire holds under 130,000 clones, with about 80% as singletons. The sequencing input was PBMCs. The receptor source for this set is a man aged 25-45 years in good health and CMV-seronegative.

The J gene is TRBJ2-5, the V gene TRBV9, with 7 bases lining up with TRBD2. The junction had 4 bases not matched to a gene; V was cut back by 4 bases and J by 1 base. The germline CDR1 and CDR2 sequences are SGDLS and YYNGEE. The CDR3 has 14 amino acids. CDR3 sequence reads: CASSPREAQETQYF. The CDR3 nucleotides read TGTGCCAGCAGCCCTCGGGAGGCCCAAGAGACCCAGTACTTC.

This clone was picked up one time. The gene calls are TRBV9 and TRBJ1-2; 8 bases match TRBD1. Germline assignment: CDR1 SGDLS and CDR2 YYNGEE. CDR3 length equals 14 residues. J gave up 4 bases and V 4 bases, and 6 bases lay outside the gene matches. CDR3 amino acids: CASSPSGGIYGYTF. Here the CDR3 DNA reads TGTGCCAGCAGCCCCTCAGGGGGCATCTATGGCTACACCTTC.

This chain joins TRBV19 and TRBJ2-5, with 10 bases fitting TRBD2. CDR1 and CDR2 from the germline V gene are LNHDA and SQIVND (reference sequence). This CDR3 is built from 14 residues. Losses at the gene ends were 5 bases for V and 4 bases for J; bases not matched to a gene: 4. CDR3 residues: CASSLAGAPETQYF. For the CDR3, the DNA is TGTGCCAGTAGTCTAGCGGGAGCCCCAGAGACCCAGTACTTC.

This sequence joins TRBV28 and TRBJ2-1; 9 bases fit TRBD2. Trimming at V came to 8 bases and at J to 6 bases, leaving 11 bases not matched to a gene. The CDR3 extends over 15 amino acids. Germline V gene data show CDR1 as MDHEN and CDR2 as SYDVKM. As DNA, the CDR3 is TGTGCCAGCCAAAGCCCACGACTAGCGGCCAATGAGCAGTTCTTC. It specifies CASQSPRLAANEQFF.

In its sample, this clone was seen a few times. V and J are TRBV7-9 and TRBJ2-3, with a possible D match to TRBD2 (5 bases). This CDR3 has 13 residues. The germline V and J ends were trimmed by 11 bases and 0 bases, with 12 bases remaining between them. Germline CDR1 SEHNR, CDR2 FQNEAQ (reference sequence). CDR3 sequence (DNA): TGTGCCCTAAGGCGGGTTAGCACAGATACGCAGTATTTT. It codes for CALRRVSTDTQYF.